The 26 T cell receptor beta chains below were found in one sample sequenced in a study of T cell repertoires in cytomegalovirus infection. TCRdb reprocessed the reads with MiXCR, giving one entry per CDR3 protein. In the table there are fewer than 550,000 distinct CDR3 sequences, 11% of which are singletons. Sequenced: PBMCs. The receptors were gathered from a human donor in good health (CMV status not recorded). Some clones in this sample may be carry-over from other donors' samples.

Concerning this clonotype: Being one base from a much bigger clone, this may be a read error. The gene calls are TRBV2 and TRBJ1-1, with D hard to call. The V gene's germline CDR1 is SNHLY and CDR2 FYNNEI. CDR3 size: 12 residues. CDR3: CVSSDVNTEAFF. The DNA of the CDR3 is TGTGTCAGCAGCGATGTGAACACTGAAGCTTTCTTT.

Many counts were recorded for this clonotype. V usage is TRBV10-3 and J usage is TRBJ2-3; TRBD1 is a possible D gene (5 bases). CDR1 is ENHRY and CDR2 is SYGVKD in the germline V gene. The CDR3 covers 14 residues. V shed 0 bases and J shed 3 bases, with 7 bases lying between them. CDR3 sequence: CAISESKGTDTQYF. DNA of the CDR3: TGTGCCATCAGTGAGTCAAAGGGGACAGATACGCAGTATTTT.

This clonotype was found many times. The CDR3 bases are TGCAGTGCTGACTACGGGACAGGTTATGGCTACACCTTC. Amino acids: CSADYGTGYGYTF. The chain joins TRBV20-1 to TRBJ1-2; 8 nucleotides align to TRBD1. J gave up 5 bases and V 5 bases, and 7 bases lay outside the gene matches. Germline V CDR1 and CDR2: DFQATT, SNEGSKA (reference sequence). This CDR3 has 13 residues.

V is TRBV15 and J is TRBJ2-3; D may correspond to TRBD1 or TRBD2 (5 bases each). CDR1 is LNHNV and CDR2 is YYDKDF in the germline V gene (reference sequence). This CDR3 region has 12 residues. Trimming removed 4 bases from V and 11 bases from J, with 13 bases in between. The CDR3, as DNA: TGTGCCACCAGCACCGGGACCCCGGGGCAGTATTTT. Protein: CATSTGTPGQYF.

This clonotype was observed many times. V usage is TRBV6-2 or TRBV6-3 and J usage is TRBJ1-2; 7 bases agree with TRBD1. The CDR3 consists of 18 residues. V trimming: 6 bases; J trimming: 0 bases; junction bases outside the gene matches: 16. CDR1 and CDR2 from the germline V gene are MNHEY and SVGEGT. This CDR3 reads CASRLKEGADKSNYGYTF. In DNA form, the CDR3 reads TGTGCCAGCAGACTCAAGGAGGGGGCGGATAAGTCTAACTATGGCTACACCTTC.

CDR3 in DNA: TGTGCCAGCAGCTCGGGGACAGGGGCCGGTTCCTCTGGGGCCAACGTCCTGACTTTC. It yields the protein CASSSGTGAGSSGANVLTF. V is TRBV5-4 and J is TRBJ2-6; 10 bases line up with TRBD1. Germline lookup yields CDR1 SGHNT and CDR2 YYREEE (reference sequence). J lost 0 bases, V lost 3 bases, and 9 bases had no gene match. CDR3 length: 19 residues.

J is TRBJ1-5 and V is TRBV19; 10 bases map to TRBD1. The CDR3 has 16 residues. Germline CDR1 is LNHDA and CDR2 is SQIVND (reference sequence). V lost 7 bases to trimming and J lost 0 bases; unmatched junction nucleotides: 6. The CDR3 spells CASTRQGAYSNQPQHF. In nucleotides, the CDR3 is TGTGCCAGTACTCGACAGGGGGCCTATAGCAATCAGCCCCAGCATTTT.

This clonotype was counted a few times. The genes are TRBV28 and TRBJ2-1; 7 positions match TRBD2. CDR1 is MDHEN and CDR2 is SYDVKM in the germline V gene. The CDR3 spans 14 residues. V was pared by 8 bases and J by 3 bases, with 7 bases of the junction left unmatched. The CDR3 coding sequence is TGTGCCAGCTCTCCGACTAGCAGCTACAATGAGCAGTTCTTC. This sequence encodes CASSPTSSYNEQFF.

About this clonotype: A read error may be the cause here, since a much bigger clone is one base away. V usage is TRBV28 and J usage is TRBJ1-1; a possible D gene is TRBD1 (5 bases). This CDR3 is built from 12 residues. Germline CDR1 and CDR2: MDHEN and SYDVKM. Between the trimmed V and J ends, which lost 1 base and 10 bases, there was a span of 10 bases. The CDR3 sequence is CASSLSGQVAFF. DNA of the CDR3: TGTGCCAGCAGTTTATCGGGGCAGGTAGCTTTCTTT. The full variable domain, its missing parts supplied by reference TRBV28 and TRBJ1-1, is DVKVTQSSRYLVKRTGEKVFLECVQDMDHENMFWYRQDPGLGLRLIYFSYDVKMKEKGDIPEGYSVSREKKERFSLILESASTNQTSMYLCASSLSGQVAFFGQGTRLTVV.

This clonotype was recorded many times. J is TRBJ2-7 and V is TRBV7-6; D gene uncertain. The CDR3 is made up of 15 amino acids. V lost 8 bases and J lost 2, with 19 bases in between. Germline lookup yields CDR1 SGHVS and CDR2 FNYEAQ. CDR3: CASSKDRTSPYEQYF. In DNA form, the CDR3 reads TGTGCCAGCTCTAAAGACCGAACCTCGCCCTACGAGCAGTACTTC.

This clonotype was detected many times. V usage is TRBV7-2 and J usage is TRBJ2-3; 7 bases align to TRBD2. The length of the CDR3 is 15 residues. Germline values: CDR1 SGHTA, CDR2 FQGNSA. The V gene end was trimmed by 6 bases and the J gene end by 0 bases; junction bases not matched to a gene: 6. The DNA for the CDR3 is TGTGCCAGCAGTTCAAGCGGGGTTAGCACAGATACGCAGTATTTT. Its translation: CASSSSGVSTDTQYF. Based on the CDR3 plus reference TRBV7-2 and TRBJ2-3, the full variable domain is GAGVSQSPSNKVTEKGKDVELRCDPISGHTALYWYRQSLGQGLEFLIYFQGNSAPDKSGLPSDRFSAERTGGSVSTLTIQRTQQEDSAVYLCASSSSGVSTDTQYFGPGTRLTVL.

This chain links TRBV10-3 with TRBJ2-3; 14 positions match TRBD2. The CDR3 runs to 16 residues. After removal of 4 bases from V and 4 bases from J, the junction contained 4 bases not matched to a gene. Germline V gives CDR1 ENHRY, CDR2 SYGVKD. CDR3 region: CAISATSGGAADTQYF. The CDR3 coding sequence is TGTGCCATCAGTGCGACTAGCGGGGGGGCAGCAGATACGCAGTATTTT.

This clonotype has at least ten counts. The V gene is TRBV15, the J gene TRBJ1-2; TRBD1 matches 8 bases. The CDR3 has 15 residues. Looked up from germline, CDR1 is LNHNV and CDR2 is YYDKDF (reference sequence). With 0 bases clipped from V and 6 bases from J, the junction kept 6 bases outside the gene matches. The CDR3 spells CATSRDLQGANGYTF. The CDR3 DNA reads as TGTGCCACCAGCAGAGATCTCCAGGGGGCGAATGGCTACACCTTC.

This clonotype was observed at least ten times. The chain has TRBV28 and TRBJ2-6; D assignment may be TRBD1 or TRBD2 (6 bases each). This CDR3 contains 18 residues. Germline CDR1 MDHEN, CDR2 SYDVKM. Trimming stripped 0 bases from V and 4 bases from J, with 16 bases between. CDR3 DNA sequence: TGTGCCAGCAGTTTATGGGGGGGCTCCGGAAGAGGGGCCAACGTCCTGACTTTC. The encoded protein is CASSLWGGSGRGANVLTF.

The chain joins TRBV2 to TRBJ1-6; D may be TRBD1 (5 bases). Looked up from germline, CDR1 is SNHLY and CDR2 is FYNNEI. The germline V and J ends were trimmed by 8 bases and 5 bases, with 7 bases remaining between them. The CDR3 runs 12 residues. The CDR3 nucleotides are TGTGCCAGCGTCAGGGATAATTCACCCCTCCACTTT. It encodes CASVRDNSPLHF.

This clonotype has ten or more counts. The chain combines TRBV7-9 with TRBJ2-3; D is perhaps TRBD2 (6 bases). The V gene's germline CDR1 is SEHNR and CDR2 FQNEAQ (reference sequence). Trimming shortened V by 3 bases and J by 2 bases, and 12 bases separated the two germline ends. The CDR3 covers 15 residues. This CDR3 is CASSLIGGYTDTQYF. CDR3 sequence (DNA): TGTGCCAGCAGCTTGATCGGGGGATACACAGATACGCAGTATTTT.

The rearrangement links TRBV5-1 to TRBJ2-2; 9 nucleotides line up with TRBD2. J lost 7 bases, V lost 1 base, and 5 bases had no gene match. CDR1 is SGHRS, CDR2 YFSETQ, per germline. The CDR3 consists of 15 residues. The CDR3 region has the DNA TGCGCCAGCAGCTTGAATAGCGGGAGTTTCGGGGAGCTGTTTTTT. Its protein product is CASSLNSGSFGELFF.

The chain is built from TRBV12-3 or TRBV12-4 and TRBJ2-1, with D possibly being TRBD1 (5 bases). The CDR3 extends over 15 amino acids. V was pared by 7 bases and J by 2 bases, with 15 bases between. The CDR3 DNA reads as TGTGCCAGCACCCAAGGGCAGGGAACCTACAATGAGCAGTTCTTC. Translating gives CASTQGQGTYNEQFF.

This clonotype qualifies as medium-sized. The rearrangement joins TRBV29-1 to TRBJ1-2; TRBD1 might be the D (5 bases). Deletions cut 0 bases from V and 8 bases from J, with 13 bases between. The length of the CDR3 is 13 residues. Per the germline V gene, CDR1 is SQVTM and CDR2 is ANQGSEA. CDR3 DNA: TGCAGCGTTGAAGAAGATGTAGGGGTAGGCTACACCTTC. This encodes CSVEEDVGVGYTF.

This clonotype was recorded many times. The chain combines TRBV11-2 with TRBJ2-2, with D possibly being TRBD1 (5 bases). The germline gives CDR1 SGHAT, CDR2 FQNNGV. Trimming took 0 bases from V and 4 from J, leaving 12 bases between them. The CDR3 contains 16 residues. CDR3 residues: CASSLDVGRRTGELFF. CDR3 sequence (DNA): TGTGCCAGCAGCTTAGATGTGGGGCGTCGCACCGGGGAGCTGTTTTTT.

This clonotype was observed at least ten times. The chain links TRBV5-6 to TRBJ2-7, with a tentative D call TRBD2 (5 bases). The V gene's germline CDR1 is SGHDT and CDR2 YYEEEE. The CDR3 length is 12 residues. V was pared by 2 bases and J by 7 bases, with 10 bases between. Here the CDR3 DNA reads TGTGCCAGCAGCTTCGGGGAGCGGGAGCAGTACTTC. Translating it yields CASSFGEREQYF.

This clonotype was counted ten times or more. The CDR3 here is CASSLGGAGYEQYF. CDR3 in DNA: TGTGCCAGCAGTTTAGGCGGAGCCGGGTACGAGCAGTACTTC. V and J are TRBV12-3 or TRBV12-4 and TRBJ2-7; D remains unclear. V was pared by 1 base and J by 4 bases, with 11 bases between. The CDR3 length is 14 residues.

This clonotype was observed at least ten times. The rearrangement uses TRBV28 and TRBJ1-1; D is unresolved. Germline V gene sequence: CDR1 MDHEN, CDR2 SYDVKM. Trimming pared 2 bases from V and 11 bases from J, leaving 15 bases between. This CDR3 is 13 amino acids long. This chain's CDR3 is CASSLGSGYGAFF. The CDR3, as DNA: TGTGCCAGCAGTTTAGGTTCGGGGTATGGGGCTTTCTTT.

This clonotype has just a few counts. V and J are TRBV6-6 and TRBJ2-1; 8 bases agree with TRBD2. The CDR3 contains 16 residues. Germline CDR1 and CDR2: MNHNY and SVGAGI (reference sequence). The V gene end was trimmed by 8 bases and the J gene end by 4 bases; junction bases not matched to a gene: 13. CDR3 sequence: CASEFRAGGLYNEQFF. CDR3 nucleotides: TGTGCCAGCGAGTTTCGGGCGGGAGGTTTGTACAATGAGCAGTTCTTC.

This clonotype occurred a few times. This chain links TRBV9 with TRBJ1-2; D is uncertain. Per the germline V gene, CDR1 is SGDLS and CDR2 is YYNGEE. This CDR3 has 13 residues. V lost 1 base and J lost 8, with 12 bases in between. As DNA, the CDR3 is TGTGCCAGCAGCGTATCCGGGGATACCGGCTACACCTTC. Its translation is CASSVSGDTGYTF. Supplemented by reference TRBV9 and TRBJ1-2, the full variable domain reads DSGVTQTPKHLITATGQRVTLRCSPRSGDLSVYWYQQSLDQGLQFLIQYYNGEERAKGNILERFSAQQFPDLHSELNLSSLELGDSALYFCASSVSGDTGYTFGSGTRLTVV.

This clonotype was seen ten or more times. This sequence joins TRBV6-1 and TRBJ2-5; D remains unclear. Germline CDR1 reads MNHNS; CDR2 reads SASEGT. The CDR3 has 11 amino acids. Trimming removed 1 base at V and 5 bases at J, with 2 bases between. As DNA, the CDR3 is TGTGCCAGCAGTGAAGTGGAGACCCAGTACTTC. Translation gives CASSEVETQYF.